This TCR beta chain was captured by sequencing in a study of early T cells in non-severe SARS-CoV-2 infection. This clonotype was seen ten or more times. Antigen: not known. Study results and caveats: Matching with VDJdb favored anti-spike CD8 responses (missing private and CD4 specificities).

Researchers tagged individual cDNA molecules with unique molecular identifiers. TCRdb processed the 5' RACE reads anew with MiXCR; each CDR3 protein has one entry. The table records 35,000 to 55,000 distinct CDR3 sequences, around 6.1% of them present only once. This CDR3 has 14 residues. Per the germline V gene, CDR1 is MNHEY and CDR2 is SVGAGI. Trimming removed 0 bases from V and 7 bases from J, with 11 bases in between. The sequence was collected from an adult who was a healthcare worker with PCR-confirmed SARS-CoV-2 infection or an uninfected control (not recorded which). The chain has TRBV6-5 and TRBJ2-3; maybe TRBD2 (6 bases). The specimen was whole blood, collected at baseline. In DNA, the CDR3 is TGTGCCAGCAGTTACTCTCGGGGGAAAAATACGCAGTATTTT. Translated: CASSYSRGKNTQYF.